A selection of T cell receptor beta chains follows, all from one sample in a study of T cell responses to AZD1222 COVID-19 vaccine. Here immunoSEQ multiplex PCR was the method, and the copy in TCRdb shows in-frame clones only, minus some. This sample has some 150,000 clones, with 90% found just once. Sequenced material: peripheral blood, taken on day 0 of AZD1222 vaccination. The origin of the receptors is an adult in good health. The CDR3 runs from the conserved cysteine through the conserved F or W. A D gene is named only where the DNA matches it firmly. A row's size may be missing; if present it is once, few, many or a size class.

CDR3 protein,CDR3 DNA,CDR3 length,J gene,D gene,V gene,clone size
CASRKGFRTDLWNEQFF,TGTGCCAGCAGAAAAGGGTTCAGGACCGATCTATGGAATGAGCAGTTCTTC,17,TRBJ2-1,.,TRBV7-8,.
CASSLVGRQNTEAFF,TGTGCCAGCAGCTTGGTAGGCAGGCAGAACACTGAAGCTTTCTTT,15,TRBJ1-1,.,TRBV5-4,.
CASSLYGGPSGANVLTF,TGTGCCAGCAGCTTATACGGGGGGCCCTCTGGGGCCAACGTCCTGACTTTC,17,TRBJ2-6,.,TRBV7-9,.
CASSLDNEQFF,TGCGCCAGCAGCCTAGACAATGAGCAGTTCTTC,11,TRBJ2-1,.,TRBV5-1,.
CASSSQGISNQPQHF,TGTGCCAGCAGTTCACAGGGTATCAGCAATCAGCCCCAGCATTTT,15,TRBJ1-5,.,TRBV2,.
CASSLGFNRDPNEQFF,TGTGCCAGCAGCTTAGGATTCAACAGGGATCCCAATGAGCAGTTCTTC,16,TRBJ2-1,.,TRBV7-9,.
CASSPSPARTGLNQPQHF,TGTGCCAGCAGTCCATCACCCGCCCGGACAGGACTCAATCAGCCCCAGCATTTT,18,TRBJ1-5,TRBD1,TRBV6-2/TRBV6-3,.
CASRAGGGGNTIYF,TGTGCCAGCAGAGCAGGGGGCGGTGGAAACACCATATATTTT,14,TRBJ1-3,TRBD1,TRBV7-9,.
CASANNQPQHF,TGTGCCAGTGCGAACAATCAGCCCCAGCATTTT,11,TRBJ1-5,.,TRBV19,.
CASSQAGGPNEQYF,TGTGCCAGCAGCCAGGCGGGAGGGCCCAACGAGCAGTACTTC,14,TRBJ2-7,TRBD2,TRBV14,.
CASSPGSSTNEKLFF,TGTGCCAGCAGCCCCGGCTCCTCAACTAATGAAAAACTGTTTTTT,15,TRBJ1-4,.,TRBV9,once
CASKWGSYEQYF,TGTGCCAGTAAATGGGGATCCTACGAGCAGTACTTC,12,TRBJ2-7,.,TRBV2,.
CASSHIGQGLMSYEQYF,TGTGCCAGCAGCCACATCGGACAGGGGCTAATGTCCTACGAGCAGTACTTC,17,TRBJ2-7,TRBD1,TRBV4-2,.
CASSKGQGNTEAFF,TGTGCCAGCAGCAAGGGACAGGGGAACACTGAAGCTTTCTTT,14,TRBJ1-1,TRBD1,TRBV7-8,once
CASSPPESTGVKRETQYF,TGTGCCAGCAGTCCTCCCGAATCGACAGGGGTGAAGAGAGAGACCCAGTACTTC,18,TRBJ2-5,TRBD1,TRBV6-6,.
CASSPGTGLSNQPQHF,TGTGCCAGCAGTCCCGGCACAGGATTGAGCAATCAGCCCCAGCATTTT,16,TRBJ1-5,.,TRBV6-6,once
CASSPGQVQPQHF,TGTGCCAGCAGCCCGGGACAGGTTCAGCCCCAGCATTTT,13,TRBJ1-5,TRBD1,TRBV7-2,.
CASSYGTSSYEQYF,TGTGCCAGCAGTTACGGGACCTCGTCCTACGAGCAGTACTTC,14,TRBJ2-7,.,TRBV27,.
CASSRWGGTDTQYF,TGTGCCAGCAGCCGTTGGGGAGGTACAGATACGCAGTATTTT,14,TRBJ2-3,.,TRBV5-6,.
CASSSGGNGETQYF,TGTGCCAGCAGTAGCGGGGGAAATGGAGAGACCCAGTACTTC,14,TRBJ2-5,TRBD2,TRBV6-5,.
CASRGNRGVNSEAFF,TGTGCCAGCAGAGGGAACAGGGGGGTTAATTCTGAAGCTTTCTTT,15,TRBJ1-1,TRBD1,TRBV2,.
CASSPGTGDPYGYTF,TGCGCCAGCAGCCCCGGGACAGGGGATCCCTATGGCTACACCTTC,15,TRBJ1-2,TRBD1,TRBV4-3,.
CASSPPYRKKGEKLFF,TGTGCCAGCAGCCCCCCCTACAGGAAGAAGGGTGAAAAACTGTTTTTT,16,TRBJ1-4,.,TRBV7-9,once
CASSPSWGGNQPQHF,TGTGCCAGCAGCCCTAGTTGGGGTGGCAATCAGCCCCAGCATTTT,15,TRBJ1-5,.,TRBV28,.
CASSQGQGETKLFF,TGTGCCAGCAGCCAGGGACAGGGGGAAACGAAACTGTTTTTT,14,TRBJ1-4,TRBD1,TRBV7-9,.
CASSRRQGVKQPQHF,TGTGCCAGCAGTCGCCGACAGGGGGTAAAGCAGCCCCAGCATTTT,15,TRBJ1-5,TRBD1,TRBV27,once
CASTPRQMNTEAFF,TGTGCCAGCACCCCTCGGCAGATGAACACTGAAGCTTTCTTT,14,TRBJ1-1,.,TRBV6-5,.
CASSLFGTSAQKETQYF,TGTGCCAGCAGCCTCTTCGGGACTAGCGCCCAAAAAGAGACCCAGTACTTC,17,TRBJ2-5,TRBD2,TRBV2,.
CASSLTIRGGPGNTIYF,TGTGCCAGCAGCTTGACGATTCGAGGGGGACCTGGAAACACCATATATTTT,17,TRBJ1-3,.,TRBV7-6,.
CASSGVDRVGEKLFF,TGTGCCAGCAGTGGGGTGGACAGGGTTGGCGAAAAACTGTTTTTT,15,TRBJ1-4,TRBD1,TRBV2,.
CASSVRVRDLERNTEAFF,TGTGCCAGCAGCGTCCGAGTGCGGGACCTGGAGAGGAACACTGAAGCTTTCTTT,18,TRBJ1-1,.,TRBV9,.